This T cell receptor beta chain was sequenced during a study of T-cell reconstitution after alpha-beta-depleted transplantation in children (dated by TCRdb to 2016 to 2017). Some background on the complete study: The study quantitatively tracked T-cell immune reconstitution after TCRalphabeta/CD19-depleted allogeneic hematopoietic cell transplantation in children using TCR repertoire profiling.

V is pruned by 4 bases and J by 9 bases, leaving 5 bases of the junction without a gene match. From cysteine to phenylalanine, the CDR3 is 13 amino acids long. Only the CDR3 part of the read is kept: 39 bases, read in frame from the first base. The library was generated by PCR. The instrument was an Illumina HiSeq 2500. To normalize quantification of the TCRbeta repertoire, the TCR libraries were built with molecular barcoding that relied on unique molecular identifiers. TCRdb trimmed public reads at Q25 via fastp, called clones via MiXCR and kept in-frame beta chains. Rows merge per CDR3 protein into single entries with the most common DNA and genes. Recorded for this sample are 190,000 or so distinct CDR3 sequences; 6% to 7% of them occurred a single time. Together, the top ten hold around 3.1% of the sample. This clonotype was recorded many times. The antigen it recognizes is unknown. No clone much larger than this one lies a single base away; base qualities are absent.

The sequence is built from TRBV12-3 or TRBV12-4 and TRBJ2-1; 8 nucleotides in the junction match TRBD2. This specimen consisted of PBMCs from the stem cell graft donor, obtained from the stem cell graft. This TCR was recovered from a human donor who donated a stem cell graft to a child with Wiskott-Aldrich syndrome. The CDR3 reads as follows: CASSWREVSEQFF. The nucleotides are TGTGCCAGCAGTTGGCGGGAGGTTAGTGAGCAGTTCTTC.